The TCR beta chain described here comes from a study of cytomegalovirus exposure and HLA in healthy donors. Study-level findings and limits: Diagnosis of cytomegalovirus status made by the classifier reportedly showed high specificity and sensitivity.

Remarks on this clone: The target antigen is unknown.

The PCR employed 60 Vbeta primers together with 13 Jbeta primers. Data came from immunoSEQ multiplex PCR; TCRdb stores just in-frame clones and leaves some out. The sample shows 93,000 or so clones, and about 3.2% sits with its ten largest clones. Input material: PBMCs. The receptor was derived from a man aged 35-49 years in good health and CMV-seronegative.

CDR3 region: CASSVAEPRSSYNSPLHF. In DNA, the CDR3 is TGTGCCAGCAGCGTAGCTGAACCGAGGAGCTCCTATAATTCACCCCTCCACTTT. The chain recombines TRBV9 with TRBJ1-6; D unresolved. In germline, CDR1 is SGDLS, CDR2 YYNGEE. The CDR3 length is 18 residues. V was clipped by 0 bases and J by 0 bases, with 13 bases between them.